Each of the 27 T cell receptor beta chains below was sequenced from the same sample in a study of blood T cell repertoires in COVID-19. Measured with immunoSEQ multiplex PCR; TCRdb has only the in-frame clones, and not every one. The table has approximately 340,000 clones, around 83% seen once. Sequenced material: peripheral blood. The origin of the receptors is a man younger than 40 with active or convalescent COVID-19.

The J gene is TRBJ2-3, the V gene TRBV6-1; 8 nucleotides line up with TRBD1. V trimming: 2 bases; J trimming: 3 bases; junction bases outside the gene matches: 7. The CDR3 consists of 16 residues. CDR1 MNHNS and CDR2 SASEGT come from the germline V gene. CDR3 DNA: TGTGCCAGCAGTGAAAGGGCAGGGGGCTGGACAGATACGCAGTATTTT. Its translation: CASSERAGGWTDTQYF.

V usage is TRBV5-1 and J usage is TRBJ2-3; 9 bases line up with TRBD2. The junction had 9 bases not matched to a gene; V was cut back by 1 base and J by 6 bases. The CDR3 contains 16 residues. Germline CDR1 is SGHRS and CDR2 is YFSETQ. The CDR3: CASSLSWRGGGDTQYF. CDR3 bases: TGCGCCAGCAGCTTGTCTTGGCGGGGGGGCGGGGATACGCAGTATTTT.

The chain couples TRBV7-6 to TRBJ2-7; 8 nucleotides match TRBD1. J gave up 7 bases and V 6 bases, and 8 bases lay outside the gene matches. The germline gives CDR1 SGHVS, CDR2 FNYEAQ. The CDR3 has 13 residues. CDR3 protein: CASSPTGVSEQYF. CDR3 bases: TGTGCCAGCAGTCCGACAGGGGTTAGTGAGCAGTACTTC.

V and J are TRBV5-1 and TRBJ2-2; possible D gene TRBD1, 6 bases. Trimming cost V 5 bases and J 0 bases, with 11 bases left between them. Germline loops: CDR1 SGHRS, CDR2 YFSETQ. This CDR3 is built from 15 residues. In nucleotides, the CDR3 is TGCGCCAGCAGGGTTGGGGGCACGAACACCGGGGAGCTGTTTTTT. It translates to CASRVGGTNTGELFF.

The chain is built from TRBV4-1 and TRBJ2-1; 8 positions agree with TRBD2. The trim removed 0 bases at V and 8 bases at J, leaving 3 bases unmatched. Germline values: CDR1 MGHRA, CDR2 YSYEKL. This CDR3 is built from 14 residues. CDR3 loop: CASSQESGSYEQFF. Written as DNA, the CDR3 is TGCGCCAGCAGCCAAGAAAGCGGGAGTTATGAGCAGTTCTTC.

This clone was seen a handful of times. The chain uses TRBV19 and TRBJ1-2; 7 bases are a match to TRBD1. The germline CDR1 and CDR2 sequences are LNHDA and SQIVND (reference sequence). The junction had 5 bases not matched to a gene; V was cut back by 5 bases and J by 8 bases. The CDR3 totals 12 residues. In nucleotides, the CDR3 is TGTGCCAGTAGTCAGGACAGGTACGGCTACACCTTC. It translates to CASSQDRYGYTF.

This clone showed up just once. The rearrangement uses TRBV29-1 and TRBJ2-2, with D unresolved. The CDR3 consists of 14 residues. Germline lookup yields CDR1 SQVTM and CDR2 ANQGSEA. Deletions cut 6 bases from V and 2 bases from J, with 13 bases between. CDR3 in amino acids: CSVASSANTGELFF. Here the CDR3 DNA reads TGCAGCGTCGCATCAAGCGCCAACACCGGGGAGCTGTTTTTT.

Comment on this clone: A read error may be the cause here, since a much bigger clone is one base away. The V call is TRBV12-3 or TRBV12-4, the J call TRBJ1-5; D call uncertain. The CDR3 has 11 amino acids. Trimming stripped 3 bases from V and 7 bases from J, with 4 bases between. This chain's CDR3 is CASSFGQPQHF. CDR3 DNA: TGTGCCAGCAGTTTCGGGCAGCCCCAGCATTTT.

This clone occurred a few times. The rearrangement links TRBV6-5 to TRBJ1-1; tentative D call: TRBD1 (5 bases). Trimming stripped 4 bases from V and 5 bases from J, with 17 bases between. CDR1 MNHEY and CDR2 SVGAGI come from the germline V gene. This CDR3 has 15 residues. CDR3 residues: CASSWVQGRGTEAFF. The CDR3 nucleotides are TGTGCCAGCAGTTGGGTGCAGGGAAGGGGAACTGAAGCTTTCTTT.

This clone is a singleton in its sample. This chain links TRBV15 with TRBJ2-1; D possibly corresponds to TRBD2 (5 bases). CDR1 is LNHNV, CDR2 YYDKDF, per germline (reference sequence). Trimming removed 0 bases from V and 2 bases from J, with 8 bases in between. The CDR3 has 15 residues. CDR3 sequence: CATSRDGNTYNEQFF. CDR3 nucleotides: TGTGCCACCAGCAGAGACGGGAATACCTACAATGAGCAGTTCTTC. Using reference TRBV15 and TRBJ2-1 for the parts outside the CDR3, the full variable domain is DAMVIQNPRYQVTQFGKPVTLSCSQTLNHNVMYWYQQKSSQAPKLLFHYYDKDFNNEADTPDNFQSRRPNTSFCFLDIRSPGLGDTAMYLCATSRDGNTYNEQFFGPGTRLTVL.

This clone was seen just once. The gene calls are TRBV2 and TRBJ2-7, with TRBD2 matching over 11 bases. The V and J ends lost 6 bases and 3 bases, in that order; junction bases with no gene match: 10. Germline assignment: CDR1 SNHLY and CDR2 FYNNEI. CDR3 length: 16 amino acids. The CDR3 is CASRTLAGDSSYEQYF. The CDR3 region has the DNA TGTGCCAGCAGGACACTAGCGGGGGACTCGAGCTACGAGCAGTACTTC.

This clone was counted only a few times. The V and J genes are TRBV14 and TRBJ1-5, with a weak D call TRBD1 (6 bases). CDR1 is SGHDN, CDR2 FVKESK, per germline. CDR3 size: 15 residues. V was shortened by 4 bases and J by 0 bases, with 10 bases between the two germline ends. The CDR3 DNA is TGTGCCAGCAGCCCACAGGGAACTAGCAATCAGCCCCAGCATTTT. Translation gives CASSPQGTSNQPQHF. The full variable domain, completed using reference TRBV14 and TRBJ1-5, is EAGVTQFPSHSVIEKGQTVTLRCDPISGHDNLYWYRRVMGKEIKFLLHFVKESKQDESGMPNNRFLAERTGGTYSTLKVQPAELEDSGVYFCASSPQGTSNQPQHFGDGTRLSIL.

The rearrangement links TRBV7-3 to TRBJ1-3, with 8 bases fitting TRBD1. The J segment lost 2 bases and the V segment lost 5 bases, leaving 5 bases of the junction unmatched. CDR1 is SGHTA, CDR2 FQGTGA, per germline. This CDR3 comprises 15 residues. The CDR3 sequence is CASSRNRGTGNTIYF. CDR3 DNA: TGTGCCAGCAGCCGTAACAGGGGGACTGGAAACACCATATATTTT.

The chain links TRBV29-1 to TRBJ2-5, with 10 bases lining up with TRBD1. Germline loops: CDR1 SQVTM, CDR2 ANQGSEA. The CDR3 sequence is 14 residues long. V lost 6 bases and J lost 5; bases outside the gene matches: 9. The chain's CDR3 is CSVAGTGVGETQYF. The DNA for the CDR3 is TGCAGCGTGGCCGGGACAGGGGTGGGCGAGACCCAGTACTTC. Full variable domain (outside the CDR3, taken from reference TRBV29-1 and TRBJ2-5): SAVISQKPSRDICQRGTSLTIQCQVDSQVTMMFWYRQQPGQSLTLIATANQGSEATYESGFVIDKFPISRPNLTFSTLTVSNMSPEDSSIYLCSVAGTGVGETQYFGPGTRLLVL.

CDR3 residues: CASRELSGQAVENIQYF. The CDR3 DNA reads TGTGCCAGCAGAGAACTCTCGGGACAGGCCGTAGAAAACATTCAGTACTTC. The V gene is TRBV6-1, the J gene TRBJ2-4, with 8 bases lining up with TRBD1. V was pared by 6 bases and J by 5 bases, with 15 bases of the junction left unmatched. The CDR3 has 17 residues. From germline, CDR1 is MNHNS and CDR2 SASEGT.

The chain employs TRBV14 and TRBJ2-1, with 7 positions matching TRBD2. Per the germline V gene, CDR1 is SGHDN and CDR2 is FVKESK. The CDR3 extends over 12 amino acids. Germline trimming cut 4 bases from V and 7 bases from J; bases unmatched to any gene: 1. The CDR3 DNA sequence: TGTGCCAGCAGCCGGGGGGGGAATGAGCAGTTCTTC. As protein: CASSRGGNEQFF.

The chain uses TRBV21-1 and TRBJ2-2; TRBD2, as called in the table, went unchecked against the DNA. TRBV21-1 is a pseudogene segment. The CDR3 loop spans 15 amino acids. CDR3 DNA sequence: TGTGCCAGCAGCAAAGAAGGGACTTCAACCTGGGAGCTGTTTTTT. Translated: CASSKEGTSTWELFF.

The chain combines TRBV7-2 with TRBJ2-1, with 12 bases identical to TRBD2. V was clipped by 1 base and J by 9 bases; unmatched bases: 10. From germline, CDR1 is SGHTA and CDR2 FQGNSA. CDR3 length: 17 residues. The CDR3 loop is CASSLGGGLAGNTEQFF. The CDR3 DNA reads as TGTGCCAGCAGCTTAGGTGGCGGACTAGCGGGAAACACTGAGCAGTTCTTC.

The chain combines TRBV30 with TRBJ2-1; 8 nucleotides agree with TRBD2. V was pared by 7 bases and J by 8 bases, with 13 bases of the junction left unmatched. This CDR3 comprises 14 residues. CDR1 is GTSNPN, CDR2 SVGIG, per germline (reference sequence). CDR3 bases: TGTGCCTACACCGGGACTAGGGCCCCCGATGAGCAGTTCTTC. It encodes CAYTGTRAPDEQFF.

The chain links TRBV7-2 to TRBJ2-3, with TRBD2 identical over 8 bases. The CDR3 is 17 amino acids. Germline V lookup: CDR1 SGHTA, CDR2 FQGNSA. J lost 2 bases, V lost 3 bases, and 10 bases had no gene match. CDR3 protein: CASSLLGGGSSTDTQYF. The DNA for the CDR3 is TGTGCCAGCAGCTTGCTGGGCGGGGGGTCCTCCACAGATACGCAGTATTTT.

The chain couples TRBV3-1 (or the pseudogene TRBV3-2) to TRBJ1-1, with 9 bases that match TRBD1. Germline loops: CDR1 LGHDT, CDR2 YNNKEL (reference sequence). This CDR3 has 15 amino acids. J gave up 7 bases and V 5 bases, and 11 bases lay outside the gene matches. The CDR3 spells CASSSRTGAKGEAFF. The CDR3 DNA sequence: TGTGCCAGCAGCTCTCGGACAGGGGCCAAAGGTGAAGCTTTCTTT.

The rearrangement joins TRBV7-9 to TRBJ2-7, with D possibly TRBD1 on 6 matching bases. The V end was cut by 3 bases, the J end by 2 bases, with 8 bases between. The CDR3 length is 13 residues. Germline V gene data show CDR1 as SEHNR and CDR2 as FQNEAQ (reference sequence). CDR3 nucleotide sequence: TGTGCCAGCAGCTTTGGACAGACCTACGAGCAGTACTTC. Its translation is CASSFGQTYEQYF.

The V gene is TRBV27, the J gene TRBJ2-3, with 12 nucleotides matching TRBD2. The CDR3 covers 19 residues. The trim removed 1 base at V and 2 bases at J, leaving 10 bases unmatched. Germline CDR1 reads MNHEY; CDR2 reads SMNVEV (reference sequence). The CDR3 is CASSLWWTSGARSTDTQYF. As DNA, the CDR3 is TGTGCCAGCAGTTTATGGTGGACTAGCGGGGCCCGATCCACAGATACGCAGTATTTT.

The chain carries TRBV4-1 and TRBJ2-3; 12 bases match TRBD2. The CDR3 is 16 residues long. The V gene's germline CDR1 is MGHRA and CDR2 YSYEKL. V trimming: 2 bases; J trimming: 6 bases; junction bases outside the gene matches: 6. CDR3 residues: CASSQFTSGGTDTQYF. The CDR3 DNA reads as TGCGCCAGCAGCCAATTTACTAGCGGGGGGACGGATACGCAGTATTTT.

The CDR3 nucleotides are TGTGCCAGCAGTCAGACAAGAGACACTGAAGCTTTCTTT. It is translated as CASSQTRDTEAFF. The J gene is TRBJ1-1, the V gene TRBV6-2 or TRBV6-3; D is undetermined. The germline CDR1 and CDR2 sequences are MNHEY and SVGEGT. The CDR3 is 13 residues long. Between the trimmed V and J ends, which lost 5 bases and 3 bases, there was a span of 10 bases.

This chain links TRBV6-2 or TRBV6-3 with TRBJ2-3; TRBD2 agrees at 7 bases. The CDR3 has 15 residues. V trimming: 2 bases; J trimming: 2 bases; junction bases outside the gene matches: 4. Germline loops: CDR1 MNHEY, CDR2 SVGEGT. The CDR3 is CASSYPSGFTDTQYF. CDR3 coding DNA: TGTGCCAGCAGTTACCCTAGCGGATTCACAGATACGCAGTATTTT.

V and J are TRBV29-1 and TRBJ2-7, with 8 bases lining up with TRBD2. Trimming cost V 7 bases and J 1 base; bases outside gene matches: 9. The CDR3 runs to 14 residues. Germline CDR1 is SQVTM and CDR2 is ANQGSEA. CDR3 coding DNA: TGCAGCGCCACCCGGGGGGGTCCTTCCTACGAGCAGTACTTC. Translating it yields CSATRGGPSYEQYF.